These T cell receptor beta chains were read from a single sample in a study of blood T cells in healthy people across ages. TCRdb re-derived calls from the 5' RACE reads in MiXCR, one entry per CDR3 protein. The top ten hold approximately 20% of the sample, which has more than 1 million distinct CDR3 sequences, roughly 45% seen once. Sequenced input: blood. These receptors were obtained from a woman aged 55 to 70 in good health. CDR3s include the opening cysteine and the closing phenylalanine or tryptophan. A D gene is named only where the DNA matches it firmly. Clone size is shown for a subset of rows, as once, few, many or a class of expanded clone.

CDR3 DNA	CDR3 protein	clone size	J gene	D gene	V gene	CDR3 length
TGTGCCAGCAGCGTATCGACCACGACGGATACGCAGTATTTT	CASSVSTTTDTQYF	few	TRBJ2-3	.	TRBV7-8	14
TGCGCCAGCAGACCCAGCAAACTGTTTTTT	CASRPSKLFF	.	TRBJ1-4	.	TRBV5-1	10
TGCGCCAGCAGCCTAAACGGACAGACTCAAGAGACCCAGTACTTC	CASSLNGQTQETQYF	.	TRBJ2-5	.	TRBV4-1	15
TGTGCCAGCAGCCCCGAGAACAGGCACGAGCAGTACTTC	CASSPENRHEQYF	.	TRBJ2-7	.	TRBV7-9	13
TGTGCCAGCGGGCGGTTTCGGAATGAGCAGTTCTTC	CASGRFRNEQFF	.	TRBJ2-1	.	TRBV6-5	12
TGCAGCGTCTCGGGTGGCTCCTACAATGAGCAGTTCTTC	CSVSGGSYNEQFF	.	TRBJ2-1	.	TRBV29-1	13
TGTGCCAGCAGTGCGGACGCGAACACCGGGGAGCTGTTTTTT	CASSADANTGELFF	once	TRBJ2-2	.	TRBV2	14
TGTGCCAGCAGCGTGACAAGAAGCAATCAGCCCCAGCATTTT	CASSVTRSNQPQHF	few	TRBJ1-5	.	TRBV2	14
TGTGCCAGCAGTGCCCTTAGCGGGAGTTGGGACAATGAGCAGTTCTTC	CASSALSGSWDNEQFF	.	TRBJ2-1	TRBD2	TRBV27	16
TGCAGTGCTAGTCAGCCCGCGGCGTGGAATGAGCAGTTCTTC	CSASQPAAWNEQFF	.	TRBJ2-1	.	TRBV20-1	14
TGCAGTGCAAGGACCGGGACAGGGGGCAATGAGCGGTTCTTC	CSARTGTGGNERFF	.	TRBJ2-1	TRBD1	TRBV20-1	14
TGCAGCGTTACAACCGGGGCAGGAGCCAGCACAGATACGCAGTATTTT	CSVTTGAGASTDTQYF	.	TRBJ2-3	.	TRBV29-1	16
TGTGCCAGCAGTTTTTATAAGTTACCCCAGCATTTT	CASSFYKLPQHF	few	TRBJ1-5	.	TRBV28	12
TGCGCCAGCAGTTCACGGAGGGGCAGGAGGTTAAGAGATACGCAGTATTTT	CASSSRRGRRLRDTQYF	.	TRBJ2-3	.	TRBV28	17
TGTGCCAGCAGCCAAGATCTGCGGGATACGCAGTATTTT	CASSQDLRDTQYF	few	TRBJ2-3	.	TRBV3-1	13
TGTGCCAGCAGCTCCACCCGGACTAGCGGGAGGGCCGAGCAGTACTTC	CASSSTRTSGRAEQYF	.	TRBJ2-7	TRBD2	TRBV7-2	16
TGTGCCAGCAGCCAAGGTTACGGGGGAAAACAGCCCCAGCATTTT	CASSQGYGGKQPQHF	few	TRBJ1-5	.	TRBV3-1	15
TGCAGTGCCAGGGCCGAGACTAGCTGGGTGCAGTACTTC	CSARAETSWVQYF	.	TRBJ2-5	TRBD2	TRBV20-1	13
TGTGCCAGCAGCTTAGAAGGAGTCACAGATACGCAGTATTTT	CASSLEGVTDTQYF	many	TRBJ2-3	.	TRBV7-2	14
TGTGCCAGCAGTTACGCTGGCGGGACAGGGGGCGTGAGTGAGCAGTTCTTC	CASSYAGGTGGVSEQFF	few	TRBJ2-1	TRBD1	TRBV6-5	17
TGTGCCAGCAGCTTAAGTAGGGCCCGCACAGATACGCAGTATTTT	CASSLSRARTDTQYF	few	TRBJ2-3	.	TRBV11-2	15
TGTGCCAGCGGGGAGCCGTCCAAAAACATTCAGTACTTC	CASGEPSKNIQYF	few	TRBJ2-4	.	TRBV12-3/TRBV12-4	13
TGTGCCAGCAGCCCACGAGGGGGCGGGAGATCCGATACGCAGTATTTT	CASSPRGGGRSDTQYF	.	TRBJ2-3	.	TRBV7-3	16
TGTGCCAGCAGTTCGGGGTTGGGCAATCAGCCCCAGCATTTT	CASSSGLGNQPQHF	many	TRBJ1-5	.	TRBV7-2	14
TGTGCCAGCAGTTTAGCCCCTGGCGGGAGTCACAATGAGCAGTTCTTC	CASSLAPGGSHNEQFF	.	TRBJ2-1	TRBD2	TRBV6-2/TRBV6-3	16
TGCAGTGCAGGACAGGTCGGGGAGACCCAGTACTTC	CSAGQVGETQYF	.	TRBJ2-5	TRBD1	TRBV20-1	12
TGTGCCAGCAGCTTAAGGCGAGCGGCCGCCGAGCAGTACTTC	CASSLRRAAAEQYF	.	TRBJ2-7	.	TRBV11-2	14
TGCAGTGCTAGGCAGGCCCCGGTTTCCGAGCAGTACTTC	CSARQAPVSEQYF	.	TRBJ2-7	.	TRBV20-1	13
TGTGCCAGCAGTCGGAGGCTCACAGATACGCAGTATTTT	CASSRRLTDTQYF	.	TRBJ2-3	.	TRBV6-2/TRBV6-3	13
TGTGCCAGCAGTGAATCTCAGGGACACTATGGCTACACCTTC	CASSESQGHYGYTF	.	TRBJ1-2	.	TRBV2	14
TGCAGTGCTATGGGACAGGGGGCATACGAGCAGTACTTC	CSAMGQGAYEQYF	.	TRBJ2-7	TRBD1	TRBV20-1	13
TGCAGTGCTAGAGATCTCCAGGGTTCAGATACGCAGTATTTT	CSARDLQGSDTQYF	.	TRBJ2-3	.	TRBV20-1	14
TGTGCCACCAGCAGAGATACGGGAGTCCACAATGAGCAGTACTTC	CATSRDTGVHNEQYF	many	TRBJ2-5	.	TRBV15	15
TGTGCCAGCAGTGCATACAGGCCCCTTAGCTCCTACAATGAGCAGTTCTTC	CASSAYRPLSSYNEQFF	.	TRBJ2-1	.	TRBV6-1	17
TGTGCCAGCAGTTTGCCCGGGACAATGAGCTCTGGAAACACCATATATTTT	CASSLPGTMSSGNTIYF	once	TRBJ1-3	.	TRBV28	17
TGTGCCAGCTCACCACCTACGACTGCAGCCTACGAGCAGTACTTC	CASSPPTTAAYEQYF	few	TRBJ2-7	.	TRBV18	15
TGCAGTGCTAGTATTGGGGGCATCTATGGCTACACCTTC	CSASIGGIYGYTF	.	TRBJ1-2	.	TRBV20-1	13
TGTGCCAGCAGCGTAGGCGGGGGCGTCTTGGATGAGCAGTTCTTC	CASSVGGGVLDEQFF	.	TRBJ2-1	.	TRBV9	15
TGCGCCAGCAGCCAAGATGTCTCGGCCAGCGGGTCTGAGCAGTTCTTC	CASSQDVSASGSEQFF	few	TRBJ2-1	.	TRBV4-1	16
TGCAGCGTTTTGCGGGCGGGACAGGGGTGGAATGAGCAGTATTTT	CSVLRAGQGWNEQYF	.	TRBJ2-3	TRBD1	TRBV29-1	15
TGTGCCAGCAGAGATAGTGGTTTTGACTTATACAATGAGCAGTACTTC	CASRDSGFDLYNEQYF	.	TRBJ2-7	.	TRBV25-1	16
TGTGCCAGCAGCTTAAGGGACGAGAGCTCCTACGAGCAGTACTTC	CASSLRDESSYEQYF	many	TRBJ2-7	.	TRBV7-2	15
TGTGCCAGCAGCACCCGCAGCCTCAATCAGCCCCAGCATTTT	CASSTRSLNQPQHF	few	TRBJ1-5	.	TRBV13	14
TGTGCCAGCAGCTTAAGACAGGTGGGGTTTGATGAGCAGTTCTTC	CASSLRQVGFDEQFF	.	TRBJ2-1	.	TRBV7-3	15